This T cell receptor beta chain is from a study of blood T cell repertoires in COVID-19. Turning to the study itself: Sites across the United States, Italy and Spain contributed samples from acute and convalescent COVID-19. PBMCs, B-cell-depleted T cells, or T cells provided the cDNA or gDNA that made up the material.

Authors' methods: Quantification of nucleated cells was approximated via reference gene primer amplification. Assay: immunoSEQ multiplex PCR; the TCRdb copy retains only in-frame clones and omits some. V, J and clone size are taken as reported in that table, and D and trimming were inferred from the DNA itself. This sample carries approximately 300,000 clones, more than 80% of them seen once, and the ten largest clones take 3% to 4%. This clone was detected once. V shed 3 bases and J shed 6 bases, with 9 bases lying between them. The CDR3 length is 13 residues. The chain combines TRBV12-3 or TRBV12-4 with TRBJ1-5, with unresolved D. This clonotype originated in a woman in her 40s with acute or convalescent COVID-19. Sequencing was carried out using peripheral blood. CDR3 loop: CASSFGEAQPQHF. CDR3 sequence (DNA): TGTGCCAGCAGTTTCGGGGAGGCTCAGCCCCAGCATTTT.